This is a list of T cell receptor beta chains from one sample in a study of blood T cell repertoires in COVID-19. Measured with immunoSEQ multiplex PCR; TCRdb has only the in-frame clones, and not every one. The sample has over 65,000 clones; roughly 78% are singletons. Material for sequencing was peripheral blood. All receptors come from a man between 60 and 75 years old with COVID-19, enrolled during active disease. CDR3s include the opening cysteine and the closing phenylalanine or tryptophan. Fields, in order: V gene, clone size, J gene, D gene, CDR3 DNA, CDR3 protein. A D gene is named only where the DNA matches it firmly. Some rows have no size entry. The others give once, few or many, or a class for an expanded clone.

TRBV6-6,-,TRBJ2-2,-,TGTGCCAGCAGTTATGGGGCCCAAGCAGCCGGGGAGCTGTTTTTT,CASSYGAQAAGELFF
TRBV2,once,TRBJ2-7,-,TGTGCCAGCAGTTCCCCTCTCTACGAGCAGTACTTC,CASSSPLYEQYF
TRBV27,many,TRBJ2-5,-,TGTGCCAGCAGTTTTGGACAACAAGAGACCCAGTACTTC,CASSFGQQETQYF
TRBV15,once,TRBJ2-7,-,TGTGCCACCAGCAGAAAGCGGACAGTCGACTCCTACGAGCAGTACTTC,CATSRKRTVDSYEQYF
TRBV19,-,TRBJ1-2,-,TGTGCCAGTAGCGCCCGGGGGGCTGGCTACACCTTC,CASSARGAGYTF
TRBV6-6,-,TRBJ2-2,TRBD1,TGTGCCAGCAGTTACGGACAGGGGGCAGACGCCGGGGAGCTGTTTTTT,CASSYGQGADAGELFF
TRBV6-2/TRBV6-3,-,TRBJ1-5,TRBD1,TGTGCCAGCAGCCCGGGACAGGCTGACAATCAGCCCCAGCATTTT,CASSPGQADNQPQHF
TRBV29-1,-,TRBJ2-3,TRBD2,TGCAGCGTCCAGGGGGCCATACGACTAGCGGGTCCCACAGATACGCAGTATTTT,CSVQGAIRLAGPTDTQYF
TRBV5-6,-,TRBJ2-7,TRBD1,TGTGCCAGCAGCTCCGGGACAGGGGGCCTAGAGCAGTACTTC,CASSSGTGGLEQYF
TRBV6-2/TRBV6-3,-,TRBJ2-1,TRBD2,TGTGCCAGCAGTTCCGGTGGGACTAGCGGTTACAATGAGCAGTTCTTC,CASSSGGTSGYNEQFF
TRBV5-4,once,TRBJ1-2,TRBD1,TGTGCCAGCAGCACAGAAACCAGGGGGACGGGACTCTATGGCTACACCTTC,CASSTETRGTGLYGYTF
TRBV19,-,TRBJ1-5,TRBD1,TGTGCCAGTAGTATATTGGGGACAGGGTTCAATCAGCCCCAGCATTTT,CASSILGTGFNQPQHF
TRBV28,once,TRBJ1-1,-,TGTGCCAGCAGCCCCGGGGGGGGGCACACTGAAGCTTTCTTT,CASSPGGGHTEAFF
TRBV3-1/TRBV3-2,few,TRBJ2-7,-,TGTGCCAGCAGCCCCGAAGGGGGACGCGGGTACGAGCAGTACTTC,CASSPEGGRGYEQYF
TRBV19,few,TRBJ2-2,-,TGTGCCAGTAGTATTCGTCCGAACACCGGGGAGCTGTTTTTT,CASSIRPNTGELFF
TRBV6-5,-,TRBJ1-6,TRBD1,TGTGCCAGCAGTTACTCAGAGACAGGGACTTCACCCCTCCACTTT,CASSYSETGTSPLHF
TRBV7-6,-,TRBJ2-2,-,TGTGCCAGCAGCCCCGGGACTTTTTCATTCGCCGGGGAGCTGTTTTTT,CASSPGTFSFAGELFF
TRBV5-1,-,TRBJ1-6,TRBD1,TGCGCCAGCAGCTTTACATTACAGGGGACCAATTCACCCCTCCACTTT,CASSFTLQGTNSPLHF
TRBV11-1,-,TRBJ2-2,-,TGTGCCAGCAGACTAGCGAACACCGGGGAGCTGTTTTTT,CASRLANTGELFF
TRBV18,-,TRBJ2-7,-,TGTGCCAGCTCGATAAAAGGGGGGGTTCAAGAGCAGTACTTC,CASSIKGGVQEQYF
TRBV5-4,-,TRBJ2-3,TRBD2,TGTGCCAGCAGCTCGACTAGCGGGGGGGCAGATACGCAGTATTTT,CASSSTSGGADTQYF
TRBV3-1/TRBV3-2,-,TRBJ2-3,-,TGTGCCAGCAGCCAAAACGGGGGTACAGATACGCAGTATTTT,CASSQNGGTDTQYF
TRBV9,-,TRBJ2-1,-,TGTGCCAGCAGCGTAGTGGGGGCGGCCTACAATGAGCAGTTCTTC,CASSVVGAAYNEQFF
TRBV7-3,-,TRBJ2-5,-,TGTGCCAGCAGCTCGGGAAATATAGAGACCCAGTACTTC,CASSSGNIETQYF
TRBV19,few,TRBJ1-3,-,TGTGCCAGTTCGACCGGCCAGCGATATGGAAACACCATATATTTT,CASSTGQRYGNTIYF
TRBV18,few,TRBJ2-3,TRBD1,TGTGCCAGCTCTCGGGGTTCAGGGACAGGGAATACCGCAGATACGCAGTATTTT,CASSRGSGTGNTADTQYF
TRBV7-9,-,TRBJ2-7,TRBD2,TGTGCCAGCAGCTTTTCTAGCGGGAGCTACGAGCAGTACTTC,CASSFSSGSYEQYF
TRBV2,-,TRBJ2-2,-,TGTGCCAGCAGTGAAGGAGGCGGGGCGAACACCGGGGAGCTGTTTTTT,CASSEGGGANTGELFF
TRBV6-1,-,TRBJ1-2,TRBD1,TGTGCCAGCAGGGAAGACGGGACAGGGCCCCGTTGCACCTTC,CASREDGTGPRCTF
TRBV27,-,TRBJ2-7,TRBD2,TGTGCCAGCAGTTTTGATGCGGGGGGGAGAGCGAAGCAGTACTTC,CASSFDAGGRAKQYF
TRBV25-1,few,TRBJ2-6,-,TGTGCCAGTCACACTGGGGCCAACGTCCTGACTTTC,CASHTGANVLTF
TRBV5-1,-,TRBJ2-1,TRBD2,TGCGCCAGCAAAAGGGGACTAGGCAAGTACAATGAGCAGTTCTTC,CASKRGLGKYNEQFF
TRBV7-9,once,TRBJ2-5,TRBD1,TGTGCCAGCAGTTTAGATGGACAGGGAAATAGAGAGACCCAGTACTTC,CASSLDGQGNRETQYF
TRBV29-1,-,TRBJ2-4,-,TGCAGCTTTCGGACAGAGGGAAACATTCAGTACTTC,CSFRTEGNIQYF
TRBV6-5,-,TRBJ1-2,TRBD1,TGTGCCAGCAGTTACCCAGCACAGGGGATCTATGGCTACACCTTC,CASSYPAQGIYGYTF
TRBV13,-,TRBJ1-6,-,TGTGCCAGCAGCTTAGGAGGACAGCATAATTCACCCCTCCACTTT,CASSLGGQHNSPLHF
TRBV7-9,-,TRBJ2-5,TRBD2,TGTGCCAGCAGCTCCGGGACTAGCGCGCAAGAGACCCAGTACTTC,CASSSGTSAQETQYF
TRBV10-3,once,TRBJ2-3,-,TGTGCCAGTAGCGATATGAGCACGGGTACGCAGTATTTT,CASSDMSTGTQYF
TRBV19,few,TRBJ2-7,-,TGTGCCAGTAGTATCCCCGGGTCCTACGAGCAGTACTTC,CASSIPGSYEQYF
TRBV19,-,TRBJ1-2,-,TGTGCCAGTACCCCACAGGTGACCAGCTATGGCTACACCTTC,CASTPQVTSYGYTF
TRBV27,-,TRBJ2-1,TRBD1,TGTGCCAGCCAGGGGGCCTACAATGAGCAGTTCTTC,CASQGAYNEQFF
TRBV21-1,-,TRBJ1-2,-,TGTGCCAGGCCCCGGCCGGAGCTATGTTCCTATGGCTACACCTTC,CARPRPELCSYGYTF
TRBV9,-,TRBJ2-1,TRBD2,TGTGCCAGCAGCGCAGGACTAGAAGTCGGAGAGCAGTTCTTC,CASSAGLEVGEQFF
TRBV6-5,-,TRBJ2-7,TRBD1,TGTGCCAGCACCTCAAAGACAGGGGCCACCTACGAGCAGTACTTC,CASTSKTGATYEQYF
TRBV29-1,-,TRBJ2-7,-,TGCAGCGTTGGCAGGACGGGAGACTACGTCGAGCAGTACTTC,CSVGRTGDYVEQYF
TRBV9,-,TRBJ2-1,-,TGTGCCAGCAGCCCCTCCGGGACTCCCAGCTCCTACAATGAGCAGTTCTTC,CASSPSGTPSSYNEQFF
TRBV7-8,few,TRBJ1-1,-,TGTGCCAGCAGCTTAGGACGTCAGAGGCGGACTGAAGCTTTCTTT,CASSLGRQRRTEAFF
TRBV2,-,TRBJ2-1,TRBD1,TGTGCCAGCAGTGAAGGAGGGGGCTCACTCACGGGTGAGCAGTTCTTC,CASSEGGGSLTGEQFF
TRBV4-1,-,TRBJ2-7,-,TGCGCCAGCAGCCAAGATACCCCAGGGGTGTCCTACGAGCAGTACTTC,CASSQDTPGVSYEQYF
TRBV12-5,-,TRBJ2-5,-,TGTGCTAGCTACTCAGGGGTCCCTCAAGAGACCCAGTACTTC,CASYSGVPQETQYF
TRBV30,few,TRBJ2-5,-,TGTGCCTGGGCAGGGGTTTCGGAGACCCAGTACTTC,CAWAGVSETQYF